Each of the 5 T cell receptor beta chains below was sequenced from the same sample in a study of T cells in Graves' hyperthyroidism and ophthalmopathy. TCR beta CDR3 regions were amplified from RNA. The TCR CDR3 was amplified in a first-round RT-PCR using the HTBI primer set. TCRdb analysed the multiplex PCR reads with MiXCR anew, one entry per CDR3 protein. Of some 620,000 distinct CDR3 sequences in the sample, roughly 17% were seen once. The specimen sequenced was blood. These receptors were collected from a woman in her thirties with Graves' hyperthyroidism.

This clonotype has just a few counts. The chain combines TRBV7-9 with TRBJ1-1; D uncertain. Trimming removed 1 base at V and 4 bases at J, with 13 bases between. This CDR3 comprises 15 residues. Germline values: CDR1 SEHNR, CDR2 FQNEAQ (reference sequence). DNA for the CDR3: TGTGCCAGCAGCTTAGGCATAGGGTTCGGCACTGAAGCTTTCTTT. This gives the protein CASSLGIGFGTEAFF.

In its sample, this clonotype was seen many times. The chain joins TRBV20-1 to TRBJ2-3, with D hard to call. CDR1 is DFQATT and CDR2 is SNEGSKA in the germline V gene (reference sequence). The CDR3 is 12 amino acids. V was pared by 2 bases and J by 6 bases, with 9 bases between. CDR3 DNA sequence: TGCAGTGCTAGATATGGGGTGGATACGCAGTATTTT. This translates into CSARYGVDTQYF.

This clonotype was observed a few times. The chain links TRBV3-1 to TRBJ1-3; D call uncertain. In germline, CDR1 is LGHDT, CDR2 YNNKEL (reference sequence). The CDR3 is 15 residues long. Trimming pared 4 bases from V and 0 bases from J, leaving 10 bases between. The CDR3 spells CASSPAVLSGNTIYF. The CDR3 DNA follows: TGTGCCAGCAGCCCAGCAGTACTCTCTGGAAACACCATATATTTT.

This clonotype has only a few counts. The chain carries TRBV7-8 and TRBJ1-5; D uncertain. Germline CDR1 and CDR2: SGHVS and FQNEAQ. The CDR3 covers 15 residues. Trimming shortened V by 4 bases and J by 5 bases, and 15 bases separated the two germline ends. The CDR3 protein is CASSSLGVGYQPQHF. CDR3 DNA: TGTGCCAGCAGCTCCCTGGGAGTTGGTTATCAGCCCCAGCATTTT.

This clonotype was counted at least ten times. The V and J genes are TRBV5-1 and TRBJ2-3; D uncertain. Germline-derived CDR1 and CDR2 are SGHRS and YFSETQ. V was pared by 4 bases and J by 1 base, with 13 bases between. The CDR3 contains 15 residues. The CDR3 coding sequence is TGCGCCAGCAGCCCGACACCGTCTCGCACAGATACGCAGTATTTT. Encoded protein: CASSPTPSRTDTQYF.